A single sample is the source of the 3 T cell receptor beta chains below, sequenced in a study of CD8 T cells in Susac syndrome. It was with random hexamers that 0.5 to 1 ug RNA was reverse transcribed. TCRdb reprocessed the immunoSEQ multiplex PCR reads via MiXCR and lists one record per CDR3 protein. The sample contains about 110,000 distinct CDR3 sequences, approximately 94% of which appear only once. Sequenced input: CD8+ T cells from PBMCs. The receptor set was obtained from a human donor with Susac syndrome.

The rearrangement uses TRBV18 and TRBJ1-1; D gene unclear. This CDR3 contains 13 residues. The germline gives CDR1 KGHSH, CDR2 LQKENI. V lost 5 bases and J 1 base, leaving 8 bases between the germline ends. This chain's CDR3 is CASSRQANTEAFF. CDR3 bases: TGTGCCAGCTCAAGGCAGGCGAACACTGAAGCTTTCTTT.

V usage is TRBV11-2 and J usage is TRBJ2-2, with TRBD2 matching 12 bases. Trimming removed 5 bases from V and 1 base from J; junction bases left unmatched: 8. The CDR3 has 18 residues. Germline V gives CDR1 SGHAT, CDR2 FQNNGV. The CDR3 here is CASSPELAGGLNTGELFF. The CDR3 region has the DNA TGTGCCAGCAGCCCTGAACTAGCGGGGGGATTGAACACCGGGGAGCTGTTTTTT.

The genes are TRBV3-1 and TRBJ2-1, with TRBD1 matching over 10 bases. CDR3 size: 16 residues. Trimming cost V 3 bases and J 6 bases; bases outside gene matches: 8. Germline lookup yields CDR1 LGHDT and CDR2 YNNKEL (reference sequence). Here the CDR3 DNA reads TGTGCCAGCAGCCATCCAGGGACAGGGGATGGCAATGAGCAGTTCTTC. Its translation is CASSHPGTGDGNEQFF.